This T cell receptor (beta chain) was sequenced in a study of T cell responses to AZD1222 COVID-19 vaccine. Turning to the study itself: Samples with a second dose at about 4 or about 12 weeks were pooled together. Study observations and caveats: Donors skewed white British and female; clonal diversity was possibly underestimated. Baseline seropositivity characterized only a handful of AZD1222 recipients. Unmutated regions of variants are reportedly targeted by nearly half of spike-specific TCRs.

This clone was counted between two and nine times. Antigen unknown. Here immunoSEQ multiplex PCR was the method, and the copy in TCRdb shows in-frame clones only, minus some. The table records around 180,000 clones, 90% to 95% of them present only once. CDR1 is SQVTM, CDR2 ANQGSEA, per germline. Trimming cost V 6 bases and J 1 base, with 9 bases left between them. This CDR3 comprises 12 residues. This chain links TRBV29-1 with TRBJ2-5; D not resolved. This TCR was recovered from an adult in good health. The sequencing here drew on peripheral blood, taken on day 0 of AZD1222 vaccination. CDR3 nucleotide sequence: TGCAGCGTGGCGTTGGGCCAAGAGACCCAGTACTTC. This translates into CSVALGQETQYF.